The 25 T cell receptor beta chains listed next were all sequenced from one sample in a study of T cell responses to AZD1222 COVID-19 vaccine. TCRdb keeps only in-frame clones here, not all; method: immunoSEQ multiplex PCR. This table has about 88,000 clones, roughly 91% appearing once. The sample was peripheral blood, taken 28 days after the second AZD1222 dose. The receptors were sampled from an adult who received the AZD1222 COVID-19 vaccine.

The chain joins TRBV27 to TRBJ2-3, with unresolved D. The V gene's germline CDR1 is MNHEY and CDR2 SMNVEV (reference sequence). The CDR3 loop spans 13 amino acids. Deletions cut 4 bases from V and 5 bases from J, with 10 bases between. DNA for the CDR3: TGTGCCAGCAGTTCCGAGGCGAGAGATACGCAGTATTTT. This gives the protein CASSSEARDTQYF.

The chain recombines TRBV7-8 with TRBJ2-2, with D possibly matching TRBD1 (5 bases). This CDR3 has 17 residues. From germline, CDR1 is SGHVS and CDR2 FQNEAQ. The V end was cut by 3 bases, the J end by 0 bases, with 14 bases between. The CDR3 here is CASSFGVRTTNTGELFF. The CDR3 nucleotides read TGTGCCAGCAGCTTTGGGGTACGGACAACGAACACCGGGGAGCTGTTTTTT.

The CDR3, as DNA: TGTGCCAGCTCACCAACCGGGACAGGGAACACTGAAGCTTTCTTT. As protein: CASSPTGTGNTEAFF. The chain links TRBV18 to TRBJ1-1, with TRBD1 matching 8 bases. Looked up from germline, CDR1 is KGHSH and CDR2 is LQKENI. Trimming removed 2 bases from V and 1 base from J; junction bases left unmatched: 3. The CDR3 covers 15 residues.

V and J are TRBV19 and TRBJ2-3; 16 bases are shared with TRBD2. There are 16 residues in the CDR3. V shed 6 bases, J shed 4 bases, and the junction held 4 bases outside the gene matches. Germline CDR1 is LNHDA and CDR2 is SQIVND (reference sequence). CDR3 DNA: TGTGCCAGTAGGGGACTAGCGGGGGGGCAGTCAGATACGCAGTATTTT. It encodes CASRGLAGGQSDTQYF.

This chain joins TRBV2 and TRBJ1-2, with D perhaps matching TRBD1 (6 bases). Trimming removed 3 bases from V and 2 bases from J, with 10 bases in between. The germline V gene encodes CDR1 SNHLY and CDR2 FYNNEI. The CDR3 is made up of 14 amino acids. The CDR3 sequence: CASSEQGMNYGYTF. CDR3 nucleotide sequence: TGTGCCAGCAGTGAGCAGGGGATGAACTATGGCTACACCTTC.

This rearrangement joins TRBV6-6 to TRBJ1-5, with D unclear. The CDR3 has 16 residues. V was clipped by 2 bases and J by 0 bases, with 11 bases between them. CDR1 is MNHNY and CDR2 is SVGAGI in the germline V gene (reference sequence). CDR3 in amino acids: CASSYVGSYSNQPQHF. The CDR3 DNA is TGTGCCAGCAGTTACGTCGGCAGCTATAGCAATCAGCCCCAGCATTTT.

The chain employs TRBV7-2 and TRBJ2-1, with 7 bases aligning to TRBD2. This CDR3 is built from 14 residues. With V trimmed by 0 bases and J by 9 bases, 5 bases remained unmatched. Per germline, CDR1 SGHTA and CDR2 FQGNSA. This chain's CDR3 is CASSLAGVAGEQFF. The CDR3, as DNA: TGTGCCAGCAGCTTAGCGGGGGTAGCGGGTGAGCAGTTCTTC.

This clone appeared once. This sequence joins TRBV4-1 and TRBJ1-1, with TRBD1 matching over 11 bases. V was pared by 4 bases and J by 3 bases, with 16 bases of the junction left unmatched. This CDR3 has 19 residues. Looked up from germline, CDR1 is MGHRA and CDR2 is YSYEKL. In DNA form, the CDR3 reads TGCGCCAGCAGCCGGACCCCGGGACAGGGGGGAGTAAGGGACACTGAAGCTTTCTTT. This gives the protein CASSRTPGQGGVRDTEAFF.

The rearrangement uses TRBV7-2 and TRBJ2-3; D is unresolved. Trimming took 1 base from V and 4 from J, leaving 12 bases between them. This CDR3 has 15 amino acids. CDR1 is SGHTA, CDR2 FQGNSA, per germline. The CDR3 spells CASSLVQSFADTQYF. The CDR3 DNA sequence: TGTGCCAGCAGCTTAGTGCAGTCATTCGCAGATACGCAGTATTTT.

The chain couples TRBV5-4 to TRBJ1-1; perhaps TRBD1 as D (5 bases). The CDR3 sequence is 14 residues long. Germline V gene data show CDR1 as SGHNT and CDR2 as YYREEE (reference sequence). V was shortened by 3 bases and J by 1 base, with 10 bases between the two germline ends. The CDR3 loop is CASSWGRGNTEAFF. The CDR3 DNA is TGTGCCAGCAGCTGGGGACGGGGGAACACTGAAGCTTTCTTT. Full variable domain (missing parts from reference TRBV5-4 and TRBJ1-1): ETGVTQSPTHLIKTRGQQVTLRCSSQSGHNTVSWYQQALGQGPQFIFQYYREEENGRGNFPPRFSGLQFPNYSSELNVNALELDDSALYLCASSWGRGNTEAFFGQGTRLTVV.

The J gene is TRBJ2-5, the V gene TRBV19, with D possibly called TRBD1 or TRBD2 (6 bases each). Germline V gene data show CDR1 as LNHDA and CDR2 as SQIVND (reference sequence). V shed 1 base and J shed 1 base, with 13 bases lying between them. The CDR3 totals 16 residues. The CDR3 loop is CASSIAGGPPQETQYF. The CDR3 nucleotides read TGTGCCAGTAGTATAGCTGGGGGGCCCCCCCAAGAGACCCAGTACTTC.

This clone was counted once. This chain connects TRBV4-2 to TRBJ2-3, with a tentative D call TRBD2 (6 bases). The CDR3 loop spans 11 amino acids. Germline V CDR1 and CDR2: LGHNA, YNFKEQ. The V gene lost 5 bases and the J gene lost 6 bases, with 6 bases spanning the gap. CDR3 sequence: CASSGGDTQYF. The CDR3 DNA reads as TGTGCCAGCAGCGGGGGGGATACGCAGTATTTT.

This chain joins TRBV12-5 and TRBJ1-2; D call uncertain. The CDR3 is 14 residues long. Germline V lookup: CDR1 LGHNT, CDR2 FRNRAP. V lost 5 bases, J lost 6 bases, and 16 bases lay in between. The CDR3: CASGPRPSANGYTF. The CDR3 DNA reads TGTGCTAGTGGTCCCAGACCTAGCGCCAATGGCTACACCTTC.

The chain uses TRBV11-1 and TRBJ1-1, with D unclear. The CDR3 extends over 14 amino acids. Germline V gives CDR1 SGHAT, CDR2 FQDESV (reference sequence). Trimming removed 0 bases at V and 4 bases at J, with 9 bases between. The CDR3 nucleotides read TGTGCCAGCAGCTTAGCGAGGCCAACCACTGAAGCTTTCTTT. Protein: CASSLARPTTEAFF.

This rearrangement joins TRBV2 to TRBJ2-3; D possibly corresponds to TRBD2 (6 bases). This CDR3 region has 12 residues. CDR1 is SNHLY, CDR2 FYNNEI, per germline. The V end was cut by 3 bases, the J end by 10 bases, with 11 bases between. The CDR3 here is CASSERDFAQYF. In nucleotides, the CDR3 is TGTGCCAGCAGTGAGAGGGACTTCGCGCAGTATTTT.

The genes are TRBV2 and TRBJ1-1, with D unclear. The ends were cut back, 8 bases at V and 6 bases at J, with 19 bases in the middle. The germline CDR1 and CDR2 sequences are SNHLY and FYNNEI. The CDR3 length is 14 residues. The chain's CDR3 is CASLLRLTDAEAFF. The CDR3 DNA follows: TGTGCCAGCCTCCTCAGACTGACGGACGCTGAAGCTTTCTTT.

The chain combines TRBV7-2 with TRBJ1-1; D is undetermined. Trimming left V 1 base short and J 3 bases short, with 6 bases between. The germline V gene has CDR1 SGHTA and CDR2 FQGNSA. The CDR3 is made up of 13 amino acids. The CDR3 region is CASSLEQYTEAFF. The DNA of the CDR3 is TGTGCCAGCAGCTTAGAGCAGTACACTGAAGCTTTCTTT.

Here the CDR3 DNA reads TGTGCCACCAGTGATTTTTGGGGGCATGGCTATAATTCACCCCTCCACTTT. Its protein product is CATSDFWGHGYNSPLHF. The rearrangement links TRBV24-1 to TRBJ1-6, with D tentatively TRBD1 (6 bases). CDR3 size: 17 residues. Trimming pared 1 base from V and 3 bases from J, leaving 12 bases between. The germline gives CDR1 KGHDR, CDR2 SFDVKD.

The chain is built from TRBV9 and TRBJ1-2; D might be TRBD1 (5 bases). Trimming pared 6 bases from V and 8 bases from J, leaving 17 bases between. The CDR3 is 13 amino acids. Germline V gene lookup returns CDR1 SGDLS and CDR2 YYNGEE. The CDR3 DNA reads as TGTGCCAGCACCCCCCAGGGTGAGTGGGGCTACACCTTC. Its translation: CASTPQGEWGYTF.

This clone has a handful of counts. The chain uses TRBV7-3 and TRBJ2-2; D is unresolved. The CDR3 totals 15 residues. The V gene lost 2 bases and the J gene lost 1 base, with 8 bases spanning the gap. Germline V lookup: CDR1 SGHTA, CDR2 FQGTGA. CDR3 residues: CASSLQPGNTGELFF. The CDR3 DNA follows: TGTGCCAGCAGCTTACAGCCAGGGAACACCGGGGAGCTGTTTTTT.

This chain uses TRBV6-1 with TRBJ1-5; no definite D call. V lost 1 base, J lost 2 bases, and 3 bases lay in between. This CDR3 is 13 amino acids long. Germline lookup yields CDR1 MNHNS and CDR2 SASEGT. The CDR3 DNA reads TGTGCCAGCAGTGAAGAGGGCAATCAGCCCCAGCATTTT. Residues: CASSEEGNQPQHF.

Points on this clone: One junction end does not reproduce the germline sequence, and a read error may be involved. This chain connects TRBV29-1 to TRBJ1-2; 9 nucleotides match TRBD1. CDR1 SQVTM and CDR2 ANQGSEA come from the germline V gene. There are 16 residues in the CDR3. The CDR3 is CSVQDRTGVRGYGYTF. CDR3 in DNA: TGCAGCGTTCAAGACAGGACAGGGGTTCGTGGCTATGGCTACACCTTC.

The chain couples TRBV4-1 to TRBJ1-3; 8 bases match TRBD1. V dropped 4 bases and J dropped 2; count of bases not matched to a gene: 10. Germline assignment: CDR1 MGHRA and CDR2 YSYEKL. The CDR3 runs 17 residues. The CDR3 protein is CASSLFTPDRAGNTIYF. In nucleotides, the CDR3 is TGCGCCAGCAGCCTATTTACCCCGGACAGGGCTGGAAACACCATATATTTT.

The chain employs TRBV14 and TRBJ1-1; D is ambiguous. Germline CDR1 and CDR2: SGHDN and FVKESK. Trimming removed 4 bases from V and 1 base from J, with 16 bases in between. This CDR3 is 16 amino acids long. The CDR3 region is CASSLSKLIGNTEAFF. CDR3 bases: TGTGCCAGCAGCCTTTCCAAGCTGATTGGGAACACTGAAGCTTTCTTT.

The DNA of the CDR3 is TGTGCCAGCAGTTCCAGCATGAACACTGAAGCTTTCTTT. It codes for CASSSSMNTEAFF. The rearrangement uses TRBV12-3 or TRBV12-4 and TRBJ1-1, with D unclear. The ends were cut back, 4 bases at V and 0 bases at J, with 6 bases in the middle. The length of the CDR3 is 13 residues.